The 29 T cell receptor beta chains below were found in one sample sequenced in a study of shared clonotypes between healthy human individuals. TCRdb keeps only in-frame clones here, not all; method: immunoSEQ multiplex PCR. Found here are about a million clones, about 72% of them singletons; the top ten hold approximately 0.95%. The sequenced sample consisted of memory CD4+ T cells from PBMCs. Subset denoted: CD45RA-negative fraction. These receptors all come from a man aged 18 to 29 in good health. Some clones in this sample may be carry-over from other donors' samples.

The gene calls are TRBV29-1 and TRBJ1-3; D is possibly TRBD1 (5 bases). V was shortened by 7 bases and J by 0 bases, with 13 bases between the two germline ends. CDR1 SQVTM and CDR2 ANQGSEA come from the germline V gene. The length of the CDR3 is 14 residues. The CDR3 sequence is CSALGVSSGNTIYF. The CDR3 coding sequence is TGCAGCGCCCTGGGGGTCTCCTCTGGAAACACCATATATTTT.

The chain uses TRBV5-8 and TRBJ2-7; 8 bases map to TRBD1. The V and J ends lost 1 base and 2 bases, in that order; junction bases with no gene match: 2. Looked up from germline, CDR1 is SGHTS and CDR2 is YDEGEE. The CDR3 has 14 residues. The CDR3 region is CASSLTGGTYEQYF. CDR3 nucleotides: TGTGCCAGCAGCTTGACAGGGGGAACCTACGAGCAGTACTTC.

This sequence joins TRBV27 and TRBJ2-3, with 7 bases matching TRBD1. This CDR3 is 14 amino acids long. Germline-derived CDR1 and CDR2 are MNHEY and SMNVEV (reference sequence). With V trimmed by 9 bases and J by 2 bases, 8 bases remained unmatched. The CDR3 protein is CASMTGRVTDTQYF. The CDR3 bases are TGTGCCAGTATGACAGGGCGGGTCACAGATACGCAGTATTTT.

The V gene is TRBV5-6, the J gene TRBJ2-3; TRBD2 is a possible D gene (5 bases). CDR3 length: 15 residues. Germline CDR1 is SGHDT and CDR2 is YYEEEE. V dropped 4 bases and J dropped 2 bases, with 14 bases sitting between them. CDR3 sequence reads: CASSRRRSDTDTQYF. CDR3 coding DNA: TGTGCCAGCAGCCGGAGGCGTAGCGACACAGATACGCAGTATTTT.

The CDR3: CASSSRVQETQYF. The CDR3 bases are TGTGCCAGCAGTTCCCGGGTTCAAGAGACCCAGTACTTC. The rearrangement links TRBV6-6 to TRBJ2-5; D gene uncertain. The CDR3 consists of 13 residues. V lost 4 bases, J lost 2 bases, and 8 bases lay in between. Germline V gene data show CDR1 as MNHNY and CDR2 as SVGAGI (reference sequence).

This clone was counted a single time. The chain joins TRBV28 to TRBJ2-3; no reliable D call. Germline CDR1 is MDHEN and CDR2 is SYDVKM. V lost 6 bases and J lost 4, with 11 bases in between. The CDR3 is made up of 13 amino acids. CDR3 nucleotide sequence: TGTGCCAGCAGGGAAGGGCCGGCAGATACGCAGTATTTT. This sequence encodes CASREGPADTQYF.

This chain connects TRBV5-1 to TRBJ2-1; D is unresolved. V was cut by 6 bases and J by 9 bases, with 10 bases left in between. Germline loops: CDR1 SGHRS, CDR2 YFSETQ. The CDR3 covers 11 residues. The CDR3 loop reads CASTGRGEQFF. The CDR3 DNA reads as TGCGCCAGCACCGGTCGTGGTGAGCAGTTCTTC.

The CDR3 sequence is CASELAGYQETQYF. CDR3 nucleotide sequence: TGTGCCAGCGAACTAGCGGGCTACCAAGAGACCCAGTACTTC. The chain has TRBV2 and TRBJ2-5, with TRBD2 matching over 9 bases. Germline V lookup: CDR1 SNHLY, CDR2 FYNNEI. V was pared by 8 bases and J by 0 bases, with 4 bases of the junction left unmatched. The CDR3 runs to 14 residues.

Worth noting for this clone: The sample has other DNA sequences that encode this CDR3 too. The chain recombines TRBV15 with TRBJ2-1; tentative D call: TRBD2 (7 bases). Germline-derived CDR1 and CDR2 are LNHNV and YYDKDF (reference sequence). The V gene lost 6 bases and the J gene lost 6 bases, with 15 bases spanning the gap. The CDR3 extends over 14 amino acids. For the CDR3, the DNA is TGTGCCACCAGTAGGGGGGGCCCGGGCAATGAGCAGTTCTTC. The encoded protein is CATSRGGPGNEQFF.

CDR3 sequence (DNA): TGTGCCAGCTCACCACCGTTCTTCCAGCAAGAGACCCAGTACTTC. This translates into CASSPPFFQQETQYF. This chain links TRBV18 with TRBJ2-5, with unresolved D. Trimming took 0 bases from V and 2 from J, leaving 10 bases between them. The CDR3 sequence is 15 residues long. The germline V gene has CDR1 KGHSH and CDR2 LQKENI.

V is TRBV28 and J is TRBJ1-5; 7 bases line up with TRBD1. Germline CDR1 MDHEN, CDR2 SYDVKM. V lost 9 bases to trimming and J lost 5 bases; unmatched junction nucleotides: 4. There are 12 residues in the CDR3. CDR3 amino acids: CARSTGDQPQHF. The CDR3 nucleotides are TGTGCCAGGAGTACAGGGGATCAGCCCCAGCATTTT.

This clone occurred a few times. This chain joins TRBV5-1 and TRBJ2-7; 10 bases are shared with TRBD1. V lost 4 bases, J lost 3 bases, and 10 bases stayed unmatched. The germline V gene has CDR1 SGHRS and CDR2 YFSETQ. This CDR3 is 16 amino acids long. The CDR3 DNA reads TGCGCCAGCAGCCGGAGACAGGGGGCGTCCGTCTACGAGCAGTACTTC. It encodes CASSRRQGASVYEQYF.

This rearrangement joins TRBV28 to TRBJ1-3; possible D gene TRBD1, 6 bases. The V gene's germline CDR1 is MDHEN and CDR2 SYDVKM. V was trimmed by 8 bases and J by 3 bases, leaving 14 bases between them. The CDR3 loop spans 14 amino acids. DNA of the CDR3: TGTGCCAGCCTCAGCGGGGGCGGTGGAAACACCATATATTTT. Protein product: CASLSGGGGNTIYF.

The chain has TRBV27 and TRBJ1-5; TRBD1 might be the D (5 bases). The germline V and J ends were trimmed by 6 bases and 11 bases, with 14 bases remaining between them. The CDR3 has 12 amino acids. CDR1 MNHEY and CDR2 SMNVEV come from the germline V gene (reference sequence). The CDR3 reads CASSLIGGSQHF. The CDR3 DNA is TGTGCCAGCAGCCTTATCGGGGGGTCCCAGCATTTT.

This clone appeared a few times. The CDR3 here is CASRNQGPMEPQHF. In DNA, the CDR3 is TGTGCCAGCAGAAATCAGGGACCTATGGAGCCCCAGCATTTT. The chain joins TRBV27 to TRBJ1-5; perhaps TRBD1 as D (5 bases). This CDR3 spans 14 amino acids. Germline CDR1 and CDR2: MNHEY and SMNVEV (reference sequence). V gave up 6 bases and J gave up 8 bases, with 17 bases separating them.

The CDR3 protein is CASSDGVGLAAFF. CDR3 in DNA: TGTGCCAGCAGTGATGGAGTAGGGTTAGCAGCTTTCTTT. V gene TRBV25-1 combines with J gene TRBJ1-1; no firm D call. Germline loops: CDR1 MGHDK, CDR2 SYGVNS. Trimming took 3 bases from V and 10 from J, leaving 15 bases between them. This CDR3 contains 13 residues.

There are a few counts of this clone. This rearrangement joins TRBV5-1 to TRBJ1-1, with 8 nucleotides matching TRBD1. Looked up from germline, CDR1 is SGHRS and CDR2 is YFSETQ. V dropped 1 base and J dropped 7; count of bases not matched to a gene: 6. CDR3 length: 14 amino acids. CDR3 in amino acids: CASSLTGQVFEAFF. The CDR3 DNA reads as TGCGCCAGCAGCTTGACGGGACAGGTGTTTGAAGCTTTCTTT.

The chain recombines TRBV7-2 with TRBJ2-3, with 7 bases matching TRBD1. Trimming cost V 1 base and J 2 bases; bases outside gene matches: 3. This CDR3 is 15 amino acids long. CDR1 is SGHTA, CDR2 FQGNSA, per germline. CDR3 residues: CASSLEGQPTDTQYF. The CDR3 coding sequence is TGTGCCAGCAGCTTAGAGGGACAGCCCACAGATACGCAGTATTTT.

The rearrangement joins TRBV30 to TRBJ1-5; no clear D. V lost 0 bases to trimming and J lost 6 bases, with 9 bases between them. The CDR3 is 13 amino acids. The germline gives CDR1 GTSNPN, CDR2 SVGIG (reference sequence). In DNA, the CDR3 is TGTGCCTGGAGTGTAATAGGGCGTCAGCCCCAGCATTTT. It specifies CAWSVIGRQPQHF.

The rearrangement uses TRBV5-4 and TRBJ2-3; D call uncertain. The V end lost 1 base, the J end lost 6 bases, and 15 bases lay between the germline ends. CDR3 length: 15 amino acids. The V gene's germline CDR1 is SGHNT and CDR2 YYREEE (reference sequence). The CDR3 bases are TGTGCCAGCAGCTTGCCGGTCAGCTCCCGGGATACGCAGTATTTT. This encodes CASSLPVSSRDTQYF.

The V call is TRBV5-1, the J call TRBJ2-1; D not resolved. Germline lookup yields CDR1 SGHRS and CDR2 YFSETQ. CDR3 size: 15 residues. The germline V and J ends were trimmed by 0 bases and 3 bases, with 10 bases remaining between them. The CDR3 coding sequence is TGCGCCAGCAGCTTGGGGCAGTTAGGCTACAATGAGCAGTTCTTC. This encodes CASSLGQLGYNEQFF.

The chain couples TRBV7-9 to TRBJ1-3; D not certain. The CDR3 has 12 amino acids. V gave up 5 bases and J gave up 8 bases, with 10 bases separating them. Germline loops: CDR1 SEHNR, CDR2 FQNEAQ (reference sequence). CDR3 region: CASSPQRDTIYF. CDR3 nucleotides: TGTGCCAGCAGCCCGCAGAGGGACACCATATATTTT.

J is TRBJ1-2 and V is TRBV13; D gene uncertain. Trimming cost V 0 bases and J 4 bases, with 6 bases left between them. CDR1 is PRHDT, CDR2 FYEKMQ, per germline (reference sequence). This CDR3 has 13 residues. CDR3 bases: TGTGCCAGCAGCTTAGGCAGGACCTATGGCTACACCTTC. This sequence encodes CASSLGRTYGYTF.

This sequence joins TRBV4-1 and TRBJ2-5; 11 bases agree with TRBD2. Per the germline V gene, CDR1 is MGHRA and CDR2 is YSYEKL. V was pared by 0 bases and J by 7 bases, with 13 bases of the junction left unmatched. CDR3 size: 18 residues. CDR3 sequence reads: CASSQEGATSGNGRTQYF. In nucleotides, the CDR3 is TGCGCCAGCAGCCAAGAAGGGGCGACTAGCGGGAACGGTCGGACCCAGTACTTC.

J is TRBJ1-1 and V is TRBV29-1; tentative D call: TRBD1 (6 bases). The length of the CDR3 is 15 residues. CDR1 SQVTM and CDR2 ANQGSEA come from the germline V gene. V was trimmed by 7 bases and J by 5 bases, leaving 23 bases between them. The CDR3 DNA is TGCAGCGCCCACGGGGTGGGCGGGGGCAGGACTGAAGCTTTCTTT. Protein sequence: CSAHGVGGGRTEAFF.

The chain links TRBV28 to TRBJ1-4; no clear D gene. The CDR3 is 12 residues long. Germline CDR1 is MDHEN and CDR2 is SYDVKM. Trimming shortened V by 4 bases and J by 7 bases, and 7 bases separated the two germline ends. The CDR3 sequence is CASSWASEKLFF. The CDR3 DNA sequence: TGTGCCAGCAGTTGGGCCAGTGAAAAACTGTTTTTT.

This clone was counted between two and nine times. The chain combines TRBV30 with TRBJ2-3; D is possibly TRBD1 or TRBD2 (7 bases each). Trimming pared 2 bases from V and 5 bases from J, leaving 14 bases between. CDR3 size: 14 residues. In germline, CDR1 is GTSNPN, CDR2 SVGIG (reference sequence). The CDR3 region is CAWSKRDSRDTQYF. The CDR3 DNA is TGTGCCTGGAGTAAGCGGGACAGCCGAGATACGCAGTATTTT.

V and J are TRBV19 and TRBJ2-4; TRBD2 matches at 11 bases. The germline V gene encodes CDR1 LNHDA and CDR2 SQIVND (reference sequence). The CDR3 has 17 amino acids. With V trimmed by 2 bases and J by 6 bases, 9 bases remained unmatched. CDR3 loop: CASSIMASGRPGNIQYF. For the CDR3, the DNA is TGTGCCAGTAGTATAATGGCTAGCGGGAGGCCTGGAAACATTCAGTACTTC.

The rearrangement uses TRBV11-1 and TRBJ2-1; D is perhaps TRBD1 (5 bases). The CDR3 totals 16 residues. The V end lost 0 bases, the J end lost 1 base, and 10 bases lay between the germline ends. The V gene's germline CDR1 is SGHAT and CDR2 FQDESV (reference sequence). The CDR3 coding sequence is TGTGCCAGCAGCTTAGCCCGGCCAGGGTCCTACAATGAGCAGTTCTTC. Amino acids: CASSLARPGSYNEQFF. Filled out from reference TRBV11-1 and TRBJ2-1, the complete variable domain reads EAEVAQSPRYKITEKSQAVAFWCDPISGHATLYWYRQILGQGPELLVQFQDESVVDDSQLPKDRFSAERLKGVDSTLKIQPAELGDSAMYLCASSLARPGSYNEQFFGPGTRLTVL.